The rows below give T cell receptor beta chains drawn from one sample of a study of OX40 agonist ivuxolimab in advanced cancers. The data were produced by immunoSEQ multiplex PCR, yet TCRdb's version contains in-frame clones alone and is incomplete. The table lists some 86,000 clones, roughly 91% of them singletons. The specimen comprised CD4+ or CD8+ T cells sorted from blood, sampled in a trial of the OX40 agonist ivuxolimab. All receptors derive from an adult with an advanced solid tumor such as melanoma, head and neck, liver or kidney cancer. CDR3s include the opening cysteine and the closing phenylalanine or tryptophan. The size entry is marked missing in some rows and otherwise reads once, few, many or a size class.

V,size,CDR3
TRBV6-5,few,CASGQSSSHSPLHF
TRBV5-1,NA,CASSGTGTDLNTEAFF
TRBV5-4,NA,CASSLQGSGGNTIYF
TRBV10-3,NA,CAISDPRGGPAYGYTF
TRBV9,NA,CASRTYRITYEQYF
TRBV6-5,NA,CASSYGLYTEAFF
TRBV6-6,once,CASSEPTEAFF
TRBV7-9,few,CASSSDQGARAFF
TRBV28,NA,CASSLTGEWQPQHF
TRBV5-1,NA,CASSLEPSGYNEQFF
TRBV13,NA,CASSLVASLGGYTF
TRBV30,NA,CAWDRGGNEQFF
TRBV5-4,NA,CASSLGDRTNTGELFF
TRBV19,NA,CASSKAGGSTDTQYF
TRBV19,NA,CASSIRAGYYNEQFF
TRBV10-3,NA,CAIRGTALSVELFF
TRBV7-9,NA,CASSSTGGWNEQFF
TRBV19,NA,CASSLGTSREHTEAFF
TRBV19,NA,CASGVSETQYF
TRBV7-9,NA,CASSLAGGWNYGYTF
TRBV9,NA,CASSVGMTGELFF
TRBV29-1,NA,CSAYRRGCSNQPQHF
TRBV4-1,few,CASSQLTGKLTEAFF
TRBV5-5,NA,CASSLEGQGLGEQYF
TRBV5-1,NA,CASSLATAIQTQYF
TRBV6-5,NA,CASSYGLGVRDSPLHF
TRBV5-1,NA,CASSLGGPGDTQYF
TRBV5-1,NA,CASSPGFNRDREAFF
TRBV5-8,NA,CASSPTRQPQHF
TRBV9,NA,CASSPGTSGGYKETQYF
TRBV6-5,few,CASKVRGLTEAFF
TRBV18,NA,CASSPLSSTDLTYGYTF
TRBV6-1,NA,CASSWDGLSGYTF
TRBV6-5,NA,CAIRRSGNSPLHF
TRBV13,few,CASSPPGSGGNQETQYF
TRBV4-1,few,CASSYRQGPTEAFF
TRBV6-5,NA,CASSYGQTDNEQFF
TRBV30,NA,CAWSEGEGGEAFF
TRBV27,NA,CASSLSYRDYGYTF
TRBV19,NA,CASSMDRDNQPQHF
TRBV5-1,NA,CASSLGLFQETQYF